This T cell receptor (beta chain) is drawn from a study of shared clonotypes between healthy human individuals (TCRdb year 2020). Context from the whole study: A couple of women and a few men aged 18 to 49 years were included in the cohort. Per donor, three plates each were used for CD4 naive and CD4 memory, two for CD8 naive, and one for CD8 memory. To estimate repertoire size and how much clonotypes are shared between individuals, the study performed deep sequencing of blood TCR repertoires from about five healthy adults. Different laboratories and diverse techniques were used to prepare libraries and sequence TCR repertoires, to increase sequencing depth and limit assay-specific biases. Between about 0.9 and 9 billion PBMCs per donor were obtained by leukapheresis. Beyond this particular receptor, the publication reports: Based on pairwise subsampling, the degree of clonotype sharing among donors was expected to be affected by sequencing depth. Sampling was limited to blood, and TCR repertoires in tissue likely differ from TCR repertoires in blood. Incomplete sequencing was indicated by rarefaction of sorted-subset datasets, despite the large sequencing depth. Estimated clonotype richness was generally larger for naive than for memory subsets. Clonotypes shared by all four sorted-subset donors showed higher generation probabilities than non-shared clonotypes. The genetic and exposure-history diversity represented was limited by the small number of donors. Sharing across a few donors was observed for approximately 5% of naive CD4, over 3% of naive CD8, over 2% of memory CD4, and over 0.3% of memory CD8 clonotypes.

The germline V gene supplies CDR1 SGHVS and CDR2 FNYEAQ. V sheds 0 bases and J sheds 2 bases, leaving 14 bases between their ends. The CDR3 has 16 amino acids, counting the end cysteine and phenylalanine. This entry keeps only the CDR3 DNA: 48 bases, framed from base 1. For the CD8 naive samples, CD45RO-negative cells were positively selected for CCR7, yielding a CD45RA+CCR7+ population from which TemRA cells were excluded. Healthy HIV-negative adults with no recently reported acute infections or vaccinations were included as donors. All donors were Caucasian adults living in Nashville, Tennessee, USA. Blood was obtained by leukapheresis, after which PBMCs were separated by Ficoll-Histopaque density gradient centrifugation and cryopreserved in liquid nitrogen vapor phase. Purity and quantity of every magnetically sorted T cell population were checked by analytical flow cytometry. Genomic DNA was isolated from each sorted fraction and quantified by UV absorbance on a Nanodrop 2000c.

Using the deep immunoSEQ assay, TCR CDR3 regions were amplified from genomic DNA by multiplex PCR. Extracted genomic DNA from each cell subset was distributed evenly across all wells of several immunoSEQ 96-well plates, and each plate was treated as a replicate. Each replicate PCR for sorted subsets received around 0.2 ug genomic DNA, equal to roughly 29,000 T cell genomes. Purified libraries were measured with a Qubit 3.0 fluorometer, size-checked on a Bioanalyzer 2100, and measured again with the KAPA Library Quantification kit. A separate single-read 150-cycle Illumina NextSeq 550 flow cell was used to sequence each immunoSEQ 96-well plate. In the authors' own workflow: Because the immunoSEQ output held only junctional sequences and lacked quality scores, the filtering could not match the filtering applied to full-length reads. Sequences were annotated with PyIR, a Python wrapper for IgBLAST v1.9, and V/J genes and CDR3 were assigned using IMGT germline references. Any read was removed if the V/J assignment was weak (E-value above 1e-6), the CDR3 was missing, or the read contained stop codons, out-of-frame junctions, or ambiguous translated residues. V3J clonotypes were defined as sequences sharing an identical inferred V gene, J gene, and CDR3 amino acid sequence. The percentage overlap between two repertoires was calculated by dividing the number of shared unique clonotypes by the size of the smaller repertoire. Richness of each repertoire was evaluated using RTK rarefaction, the Chao1 estimator, and Recon v2.1 estimates of unobserved clonotypes. For all TCRbeta clonotypes obtained by the gDNA method from a few donors, generation probabilities were computed with OLGA. The immuneACCESS repertoire file appears here via TCRdb, limited to in-frame rearrangements. These files lack a portion of the clones; in checked studies, under half of the deficit traces to unresolved V genes, and the cause of the others is not known. That table supplies the V and J calls and clone size; D and trimming were determined from the DNA. The sample table shows over 800,000 clones, and 90% to 95% are seen once. About 24% of the sample is held by the ten biggest clonotypes.

A word on this clone: There is no known antigen for this receptor. Nothing much larger sits one base from this clone, and base qualities are not available.

This clonotype originated in a man aged 25-40 years in good health. The rearrangement joined TRBV7-6 to TRBJ2-7; D gene: possibly TRBD2, on 5 matching bases. The material sequenced was naive CD8+ T cells sorted from blood. The intended sense of this specimen's cell subset or site label: CD45RA+CCR7+. The bases are TGTGCCAGCAGCTTAGCGTCTGCGGGCTATACCTACGAGCAGTACTTC. It is translated as CASSLASAGYTYEQYF.